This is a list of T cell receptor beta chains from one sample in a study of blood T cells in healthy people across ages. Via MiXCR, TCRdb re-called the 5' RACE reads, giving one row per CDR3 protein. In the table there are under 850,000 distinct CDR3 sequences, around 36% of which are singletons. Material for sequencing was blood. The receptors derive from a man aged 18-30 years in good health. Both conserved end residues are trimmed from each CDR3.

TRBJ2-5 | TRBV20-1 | SALESSYNEQY
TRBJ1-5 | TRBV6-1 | TSGPGGNQPQH
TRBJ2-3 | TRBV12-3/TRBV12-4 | ASYSPGQRTDAQY
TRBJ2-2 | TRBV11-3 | ASSAAGYTGELF
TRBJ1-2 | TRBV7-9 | ASSLVVRGSNYGYT
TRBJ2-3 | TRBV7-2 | ASSLERTGVTDTQY
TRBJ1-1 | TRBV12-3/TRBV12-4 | ASSRGQADTEAF
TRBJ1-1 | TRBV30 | AWSPRQGNTEAF
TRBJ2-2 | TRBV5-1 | ASSLSSGPNTGELF
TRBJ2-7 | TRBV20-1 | SARDLQGAPREQY
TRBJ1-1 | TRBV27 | ASSPQGAYTEAF
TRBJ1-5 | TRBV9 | ASSTGTSNQPQH
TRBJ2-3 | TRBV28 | ASSSPGTGGDTQY
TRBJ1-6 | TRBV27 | ASMDRFNSPLH
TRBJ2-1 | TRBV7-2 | ASSPRVAMGGMEQF
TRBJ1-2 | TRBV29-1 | SAQSGGYGYT
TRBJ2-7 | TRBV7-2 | ASSLDSTGGYEQY
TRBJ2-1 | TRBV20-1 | SAREGGLGDNEQF
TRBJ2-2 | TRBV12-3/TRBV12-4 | ASSRGGYTGELF
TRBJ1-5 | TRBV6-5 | ATGVDHRPQH
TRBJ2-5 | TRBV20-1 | SARELRLAEETQY
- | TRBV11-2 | TSSVAPGQWSYEQY
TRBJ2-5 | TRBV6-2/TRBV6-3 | ASSSLRLRTHRGSEQY
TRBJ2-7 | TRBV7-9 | AGSLAGSYNEQY
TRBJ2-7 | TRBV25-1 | ASSEWSGEQY
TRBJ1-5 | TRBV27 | ASTRGTGINQPQH
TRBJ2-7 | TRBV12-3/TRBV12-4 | ASSTTGIEQY
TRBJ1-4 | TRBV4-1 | ASSLLRGGNEKLF
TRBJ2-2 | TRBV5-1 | ASSAGGGTNTGELF
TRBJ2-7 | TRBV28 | ASSLYRRGDREPEQY
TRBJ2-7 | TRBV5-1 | ASTANPTYEQY
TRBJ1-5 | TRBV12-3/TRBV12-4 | ASSPRGAAFLNQPQH
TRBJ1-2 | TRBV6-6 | ASSKGQRMRGYT
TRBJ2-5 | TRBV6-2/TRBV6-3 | ASSEDSLQETQY
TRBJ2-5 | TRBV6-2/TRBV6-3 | ASSNSDGRQETQY
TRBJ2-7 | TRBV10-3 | AIAGTNRLGLTNEQY
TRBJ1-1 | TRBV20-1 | SARRPRWEQNTEAF
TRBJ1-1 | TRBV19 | ASSSHANTEAF
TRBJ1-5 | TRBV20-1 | SARATDDHNQPQH
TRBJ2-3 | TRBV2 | ASKINGQLTDTQY
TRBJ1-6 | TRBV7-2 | ASSLATDRGRSPLH
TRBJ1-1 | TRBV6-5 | ASSYPKGQGGGITEAF
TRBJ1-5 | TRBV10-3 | AISEEGLSQPQH
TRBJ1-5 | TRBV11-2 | ASSLTGLGNQPQH
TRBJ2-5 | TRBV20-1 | SASWGGQGVIEQY
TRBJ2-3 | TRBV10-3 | AISESEVVDTQY
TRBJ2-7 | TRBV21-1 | ASSKDETGEAYEQY
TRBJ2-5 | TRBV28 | ASSPTGIVETQY
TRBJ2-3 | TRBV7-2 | ASSFPGLAGETQY
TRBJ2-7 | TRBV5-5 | ASSHPVTYEQY
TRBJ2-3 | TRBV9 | ASSPGTRGGPRTDTQY
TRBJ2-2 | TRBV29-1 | SVVTGTANTGELF